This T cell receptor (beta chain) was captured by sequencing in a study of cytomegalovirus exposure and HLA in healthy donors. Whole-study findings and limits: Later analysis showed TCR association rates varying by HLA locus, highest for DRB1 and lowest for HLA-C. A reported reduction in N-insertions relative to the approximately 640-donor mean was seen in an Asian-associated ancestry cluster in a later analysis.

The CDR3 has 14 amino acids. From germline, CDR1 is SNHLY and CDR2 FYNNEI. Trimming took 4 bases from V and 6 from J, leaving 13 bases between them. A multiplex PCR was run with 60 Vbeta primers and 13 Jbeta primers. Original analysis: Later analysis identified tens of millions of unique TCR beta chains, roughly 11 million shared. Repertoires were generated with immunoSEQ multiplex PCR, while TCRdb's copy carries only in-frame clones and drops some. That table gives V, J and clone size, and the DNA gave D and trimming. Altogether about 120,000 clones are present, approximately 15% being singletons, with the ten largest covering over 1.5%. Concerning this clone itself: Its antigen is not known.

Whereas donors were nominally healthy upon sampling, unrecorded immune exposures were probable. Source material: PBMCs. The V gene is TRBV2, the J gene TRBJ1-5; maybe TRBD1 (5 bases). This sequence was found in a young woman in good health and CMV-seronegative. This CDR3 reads CASSGSGGGQPQHF. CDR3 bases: TGTGCCAGCAGTGGGAGTGGGGGGGGTCAGCCCCAGCATTTT.